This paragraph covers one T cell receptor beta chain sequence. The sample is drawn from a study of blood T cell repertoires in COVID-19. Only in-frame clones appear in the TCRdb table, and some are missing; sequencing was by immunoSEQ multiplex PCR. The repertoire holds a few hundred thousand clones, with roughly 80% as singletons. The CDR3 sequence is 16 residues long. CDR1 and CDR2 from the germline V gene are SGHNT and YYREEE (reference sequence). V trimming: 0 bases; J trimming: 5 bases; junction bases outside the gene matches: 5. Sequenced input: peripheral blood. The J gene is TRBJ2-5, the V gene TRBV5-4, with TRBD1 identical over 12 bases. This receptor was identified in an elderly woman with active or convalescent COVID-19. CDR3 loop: CASSLAGTGGGETQYF. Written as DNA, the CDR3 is TGTGCCAGCAGCTTGGCTGGGACAGGGGGCGGGGAGACCCAGTACTTC. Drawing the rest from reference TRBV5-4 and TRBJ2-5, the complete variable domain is ETGVTQSPTHLIKTRGQQVTLRCSSQSGHNTVSWYQQALGQGPQFIFQYYREEENGRGNFPPRFSGLQFPNYSSELNVNALELDDSALYLCASSLAGTGGGETQYFGPGTRLLVL.